Listed here is a single T cell receptor beta chain. Its specificity is not known. These data originate in a study of T cell responses to AZD1222 COVID-19 vaccine. The study's findings and limits: The donors showed a predominance of white British ancestry and of females, with possible underestimation of clonal diversity. Spike-specific TCR breadth and depth grew following two AZD1222 doses. Regions 160-218 and 743-854 held dominance among vaccine-associated CD4 TCRs, which spanned spike.

Some clones are missing from TCRdb's copy, which holds only in-frame ones; the method was immunoSEQ multiplex PCR. The sample includes about 180,000 clones, about 91% of them seen just once. V was trimmed by 5 bases and J by 10 bases, leaving 12 bases between them. CDR3 size: 13 residues. Germline values: CDR1 SGHTA, CDR2 FQGNSA. The V gene is TRBV7-2, the J gene TRBJ1-6, with a tentative D call TRBD1 (5 bases). This material consisted of peripheral blood, taken on day 0 of AZD1222 vaccination. This receptor was taken from an adult in good health. CDR3 protein: CASSILGASPLHF. In DNA form, the CDR3 reads TGTGCCAGCAGCATCTTAGGGGCCTCACCCCTCCACTTT.